The clone carrying this TCR beta chain was seen a single time. CD8+ and CD4+ T cells taken from blood had their TCR beta sequenced. The multiple sclerosis control group was made up of treatment-naive patients with stable or active relapsing-remitting disease. TEMRA cells were enriched by FACS, and CD4+ and CD8+ T cells were negatively isolated. This specimen comes from a study of CD8 T cells in Susac syndrome. The RNA input was roughly 0.45 to 1 ug, and it was reverse transcribed with random hexamers. The amplification used immunoSEQ multiplex PCR on TCR beta CDR3; it spanned 54 Vbeta and 13 Jbeta. TCRdb ran MiXCR on the immunoSEQ multiplex PCR reads and lists one entry per CDR3 protein. The table lists over 150,000 distinct CDR3 sequences, more than 90% of them singletons. This CDR3 is 13 amino acids long. Between the trimmed V and J ends, which lost 7 bases and 1 base, there was a span of 9 bases.

This chain joins TRBV12-3 or TRBV12-4 and TRBJ2-3; D is uncertain. The clonotype originates from a human donor with multiple sclerosis. The sample comprised CD4+ T cells from PBMCs. CDR3 sequence (DNA): TGTGCCAGCATGAGACCTGGCACAGATACGCAGTATTTT. Protein: CASMRPGTDTQYF.